The clone carrying this T cell receptor (beta chain) is classed as large by frequency. Its antigen is currently unknown. The observed sequence ends 3 residues before the CDR3 terminus, with the missing tail filled in from the germline J gene. Profiled with immunoSEQ multiplex PCR; TCRdb holds only in-frame clones, not every one. This sample contains some 15,000 clones. These data belong to a study of T cells in women clearing cervical HPV infection. The CDR3 is 17 residues long. The V segment lost 2 bases and the J segment 5 bases; nucleotides outside the gene matches: 13. From germline, CDR1 is MDHEN and CDR2 SYDVKM. Study-level results: Cases carried less TRBV6-7 than controls: 0.11% versus 0.16%.

This clonotype was sampled from a woman between 18 and 70 years old with a cervical HPV16 infection that either progressed to CIN3+ or cleared (not recorded which). The sequencing input was blood buffy coat. The chain is built from TRBV28 and TRBJ2-7, with 9 bases fitting TRBD1. The covered CDR3 bases are TGTGCCAGCAGTTTAGAAGCTCTCGGACAGGGGTTCGACGAG. Residues: CASSLEALGQGFDE. From start to end, the CDR3 is CASSLEALGQGFDEQYF.